This T cell receptor beta chain was sequenced during a study of cytomegalovirus exposure and HLA in healthy donors. The PCR ran on 60 Vbeta and 13 Jbeta primers. The method was immunoSEQ multiplex PCR; TCRdb's version includes in-frame clones alone and lacks a portion of them. The sample has approximately 89,000 clones; less than 75% are singletons. This clone has only a few counts. Germline CDR1 is LNHDA and CDR2 is SQIVND (reference sequence). V lost 6 bases to trimming and J lost 5 bases; unmatched junction nucleotides: 12. The CDR3 has 15 amino acids. This clonotype was obtained from a woman younger than 45 in good health and CMV-seropositive. The chain joins TRBV19 to TRBJ2-7; 8 bases match TRBD1. Material for sequencing was PBMCs. CDR3: CASSQTGVQWDEQYF. The CDR3 DNA reads as TGTGCCAGTAGCCAGACAGGGGTACAATGGGACGAGCAGTACTTC. Full variable domain (rest looked up from reference TRBV19 and TRBJ2-7): DGGITQSPKYLFRKEGQNVTLSCEQNLNHDAMYWYRQDPGQGLRLIYYSQIVNDFQKGDIAEGYSVSREKKESFPLTVTSAQKNPTAFYLCASSQTGVQWDEQYFGPGTRLTVT.